In this sample, the clone carrying this TCR beta chain turned up many times. The entry originates in a study of T-cell memory formation after mild COVID-19. MiXCR was run by TCRdb on the 5' RACE reads, yielding one entry per CDR3 protein. The sample contains about 120,000 distinct CDR3 sequences, 15% to 20% of which appear only once. Looked up from germline, CDR1 is SGHTA and CDR2 is FQGNSA. The J segment lost 2 bases and the V segment lost 3 bases, leaving 7 bases of the junction unmatched. This CDR3 has 15 residues. Sequencing used PBMCs or a T cell subset sorted from them (not recorded which). This TCR derives from an adult woman who had mild COVID-19 (a few samples of this study predate the infection). Cell type and time point are not known. This chain joins TRBV7-2 and TRBJ2-7; 7 nucleotides match TRBD2. CDR3: CASSFHGEGTYEQYF. CDR3 DNA sequence: TGTGCCAGCAGCTTCCACGGGGAGGGTACCTACGAGCAGTACTTC.